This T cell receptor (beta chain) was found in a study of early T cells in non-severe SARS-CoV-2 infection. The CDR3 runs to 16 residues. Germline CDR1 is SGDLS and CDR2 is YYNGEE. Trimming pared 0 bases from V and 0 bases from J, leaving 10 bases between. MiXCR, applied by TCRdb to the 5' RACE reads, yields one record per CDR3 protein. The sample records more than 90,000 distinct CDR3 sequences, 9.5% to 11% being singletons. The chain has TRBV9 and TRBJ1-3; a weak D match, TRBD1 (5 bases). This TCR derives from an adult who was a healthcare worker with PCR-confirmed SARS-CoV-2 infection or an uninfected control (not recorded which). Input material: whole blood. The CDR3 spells CASSVGQFFSGNTIYF. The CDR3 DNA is TGTGCCAGCAGCGTAGGACAGTTCTTCTCTGGAAACACCATATATTTT.